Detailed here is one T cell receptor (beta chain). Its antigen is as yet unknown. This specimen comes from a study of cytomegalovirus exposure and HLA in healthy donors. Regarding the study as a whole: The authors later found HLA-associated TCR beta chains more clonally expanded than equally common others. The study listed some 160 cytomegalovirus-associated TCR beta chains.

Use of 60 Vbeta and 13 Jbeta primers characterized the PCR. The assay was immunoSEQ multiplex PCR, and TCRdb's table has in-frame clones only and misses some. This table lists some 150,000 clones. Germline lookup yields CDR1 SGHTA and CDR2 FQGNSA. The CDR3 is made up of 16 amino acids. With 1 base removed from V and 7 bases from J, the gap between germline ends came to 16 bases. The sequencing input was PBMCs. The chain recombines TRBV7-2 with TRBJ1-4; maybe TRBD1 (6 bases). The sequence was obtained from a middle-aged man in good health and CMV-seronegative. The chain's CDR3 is CASSLGLAGDVEKLFF. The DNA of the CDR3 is TGTGCCAGCAGCTTAGGATTAGCAGGGGACGTTGAAAAACTGTTTTTT.